This T cell receptor beta chain appears in the sequencing data of a study of blood T cell repertoires in COVID-19. The trim removed 3 bases at V and 7 bases at J, leaving 5 bases unmatched. CDR3 length equals 14 residues. Per the germline V gene, CDR1 is ENHRY and CDR2 is SYGVKD. This clone occurred once. Libraries were prepared by immunoSEQ multiplex PCR; TCRdb keeps only in-frame clonotypes and omits some of them. The sample shows roughly 250,000 clones, about nine tenths of them seen only once. This TCR was sampled from a man in his sixties who had recovered from COVID-19. The material sequenced was peripheral blood. The chain is built from TRBV10-3 and TRBJ1-4, with 7 nucleotides matching TRBD1. This CDR3 is CAISDSQGSEKLFF. The CDR3 bases are TGTGCCATCAGTGACTCACAGGGGAGTGAAAAACTGTTTTTT.